The 27 T cell receptor beta chains presented below share a single source sample, sequenced in a study of yellow fever vaccine responses in identical twins (dated by TCRdb to the late 2010s). Receptor amplification or capture employed RT-PCR. Sequencer: Illumina HiSeq 2500. TCRdb reworked the public reads: Q25 trimming with fastp, MiXCR clone assembly, productive beta chains retained. All rows with the same CDR3 protein become a single entry with the most common DNA and genes. The sample table holds over 20,000 distinct CDR3 sequences, of which about three quarters were seen once. The ten largest make up 4.8% of the sample. The sequencing here drew on T cells from blood (PBMCs), unsorted or a sorted subset (not recorded which), taken before or after yellow fever vaccination (not recorded which). Every receptor here comes from a woman aged 18 to 35 who received the yellow fever vaccine. Donor details come from another sample of the same person, matched by shared clones.

The chain employs TRBV12-5 and TRBJ1-1; D uncertain. The germline gives CDR1 LGHNT, CDR2 FRNRAP. V was pared by 1 base and J by 1 base, with 4 bases between. The length of the CDR3 is 13 residues. CDR3 in amino acids: CASGLGQNTEAFF. In DNA, the CDR3 is TGTGCTAGTGGTTTGGGACAGAACACTGAAGCTTTCTTT.

This chain connects TRBV12-5 to TRBJ1-1; D remains unclear. This CDR3 is 17 amino acids long. The V end was cut by 4 bases, the J end by 1 base, with 19 bases between. The germline CDR1 and CDR2 sequences are LGHNT and FRNRAP. CDR3 nucleotide sequence: TGTGCTAGTGGTTCTCCGTTCGACGGATCAGAGAACACTGAAGCTTTCTTT. Translating gives CASGSPFDGSENTEAFF. The variable domain in full, with the rest retrieved from reference TRBV12-5 and TRBJ1-1, is DARVTQTPRHKVTEMGQEVTMRCQPILGHNTVFWYRQTMMQGLELLAYFRNRAPLDDSGMPKDRFSAEMPDATLATLKIQPSEPRDSAVYFCASGSPFDGSENTEAFFGQGTRLTVV.

This chain joins TRBV11-1 and TRBJ1-4, with D uncertain. Between the trimmed V and J ends, which lost 5 bases and 0 bases, there was a span of 13 bases. CDR1 SGHAT and CDR2 FQDESV come from the germline V gene (reference sequence). This CDR3 is 16 amino acids long. The CDR3: CASSTLEGATNEKLFF. CDR3 DNA sequence: TGTGCCAGCAGCACCCTTGAGGGAGCAACTAATGAAAAACTGTTTTTT.

V is TRBV12-3 or TRBV12-4 and J is TRBJ2-5; 7 positions agree with TRBD2. CDR3 length: 13 amino acids. V was pared by 7 bases and J by 4 bases, with 6 bases of the junction left unmatched. In nucleotides, the CDR3 is TGTGCCAGCAAAATAGCGGGTGGAGAGACCCAGTACTTC. The encoded protein is CASKIAGGETQYF.

The J gene is TRBJ2-1, the V gene TRBV28; tentative D call: TRBD2 (6 bases). This CDR3 region has 15 residues. The V gene lost 6 bases and the J gene lost 1 base, with 13 bases spanning the gap. Germline CDR1 is MDHEN and CDR2 is SYDVKM. The CDR3 spells CASSSAGRSYNEQFF. DNA for the CDR3: TGTGCCAGCAGCTCAGCGGGCCGGTCCTACAATGAGCAGTTCTTC.

The rearrangement uses TRBV28 and TRBJ2-3, with 7 positions matching TRBD1. The CDR3 spans 16 residues. With 6 bases clipped from V and 2 bases from J, the junction kept 11 bases outside the gene matches. Germline CDR1 MDHEN, CDR2 SYDVKM. The CDR3 DNA follows: TGTGCCAGCAGCCCACACAGGGGTTTAAACACAGATACGCAGTATTTT. Translated, it gives CASSPHRGLNTDTQYF. Based on the CDR3 plus reference TRBV28 and TRBJ2-3, the full variable domain is DVKVTQSSRYLVKRTGEKVFLECVQDMDHENMFWYRQDPGLGLRLIYFSYDVKMKEKGDIPEGYSVSREKKERFSLILESASTNQTSMYLCASSPHRGLNTDTQYFGPGTRLTVL.

This chain connects TRBV29-1 to TRBJ2-7; D unclear. Trimming took 2 bases from V and 4 from J, leaving 6 bases between them. The CDR3 extends over 11 amino acids. Germline CDR1 is SQVTM and CDR2 is ANQGSEA. CDR3 amino acids: CSVERNYEQYF. As DNA, the CDR3 is TGCAGCGTTGAAAGGAATTACGAGCAGTACTTC.

The CDR3 here is CASSSFRDRDQETQYF. In DNA, the CDR3 is TGTGCCAGCAGCTCCTTCCGGGACAGGGACCAAGAGACCCAGTACTTC. The V call is TRBV11-1, the J call TRBJ2-5; the match to TRBD1 covers 9 bases. The V segment lost 4 bases and the J segment 0 bases; nucleotides outside the gene matches: 6. Germline assignment: CDR1 SGHAT and CDR2 FQDESV (reference sequence). The length of the CDR3 is 16 residues.

The genes are TRBV7-6 and TRBJ2-1, with no clear D. Germline CDR1 is SGHVS and CDR2 is FNYEAQ. The CDR3 spans 12 residues. Deletions cut 2 bases from V and 6 bases from J, with 5 bases between. The CDR3 sequence: CASSLLSNEQFF. CDR3 DNA sequence: TGTGCCAGCAGCTTACTCTCCAATGAGCAGTTCTTC. The variable domain in full, with the rest retrieved from reference TRBV7-6 and TRBJ2-1, is GAGVSQSPRYKVTKRGQDVALRCDPISGHVSLYWYRQALGQGPEFLTYFNYEAQQDKSGLPNDRFSAERPEGSISTLTIQRTEQRDSAMYRCASSLLSNEQFFGPGTRLTVL.

V usage is TRBV2 and J usage is TRBJ2-1; 7 nucleotides match TRBD2. CDR3 length: 16 amino acids. Germline assignment: CDR1 SNHLY and CDR2 FYNNEI. Trimming took 3 bases from V and 7 from J; bases not matched to a gene: 12. CDR3 in DNA: TGTGCCAGCAGTGAGGGTTTGGCTAGCGGCCTGAATGAGCAGTTCTTC. Amino acid sequence: CASSEGLASGLNEQFF. Filled out from reference TRBV2 and TRBJ2-1, the complete variable domain reads EPEVTQTPSHQVTQMGQEVILRCVPISNHLYFYWYRQILGQKVEFLVSFYNNEISEKSEIFDDQFSVERPDGSNFTLKIRSTKLEDSAMYFCASSEGLASGLNEQFFGPGTRLTVL.

The chain joins TRBV11-1 to TRBJ1-1; D may be TRBD1 (6 bases). This CDR3 region has 13 residues. V was clipped by 4 bases and J by 5 bases, with 11 bases between them. Germline V gene sequence: CDR1 SGHAT, CDR2 FQDESV (reference sequence). The CDR3 loop reads CASSSEGGTEAFF. In DNA form, the CDR3 reads TGTGCCAGCAGCTCAGAGGGGGGGACTGAAGCTTTCTTT.

This chain connects TRBV18 to TRBJ1-1; 7 nucleotides align to TRBD1. The germline CDR1 and CDR2 sequences are KGHSH and LQKENI. CDR3 length: 15 amino acids. The J segment lost 1 base and the V segment lost 3 bases, leaving 5 bases of the junction unmatched. CDR3 sequence (DNA): TGTGCCAGCTCACCTCGACAGGGTCAGAACACTGAAGCTTTCTTT. Translation: CASSPRQGQNTEAFF. The complete variable domain, with remaining parts taken from reference TRBV18 and TRBJ1-1, reads NAGVMQNPRHLVRRRGQEARLRCSPMKGHSHVYWYRQLPEEGLKFMVYLQKENIIDESGMPKERFSAEFPKEGPSILRIQQVVRGDSAAYFCASSPRQGQNTEAFFGQGTRLTVV.

The chain joins TRBV7-2 to TRBJ2-2; no clear D. The germline V gene has CDR1 SGHTA and CDR2 FQGNSA. The length of the CDR3 is 13 residues. V was pared by 4 bases and J by 10 bases, with 13 bases between. CDR3 residues: CASSSSLLLELFF. The CDR3 nucleotides are TGTGCCAGCAGCTCCTCCTTACTTTTGGAGCTGTTTTTT.

The V call is TRBV11-3, the J call TRBJ2-3; 13 bases agree with TRBD2. After removal of 0 bases from V and 6 bases from J, the junction contained 9 bases not matched to a gene. CDR3 size: 18 residues. Germline-derived CDR1 and CDR2 are SGHNT and YENEEA. CDR3 loop: CASSLDAGLAGRRDTQYF. CDR3 nucleotide sequence: TGTGCCAGCAGCTTAGACGCGGGACTAGCGGGAAGGCGTGATACGCAGTATTTT.

CDR3 bases: TGTGCCAGCAGCTTAGCGCAACTGGCCTACAATGAGCAGTTCTTC. It translates to CASSLAQLAYNEQFF. This rearrangement joins TRBV7-9 to TRBJ2-1; D gene uncertain. This CDR3 spans 15 amino acids. The germline V gene encodes CDR1 SEHNR and CDR2 FQNEAQ (reference sequence). Trimming shortened V by 0 bases and J by 2 bases, and 8 bases separated the two germline ends. Complete variable domain (other parts from reference TRBV7-9 and TRBJ2-1): DTGVSQNPRHKITKRGQNVTFRCDPISEHNRLYWYRQTLGQGPEFLTYFQNEAQLEKSRLLSDRFSAERPKGSFSTLEIQRTEQGDSAMYLCASSLAQLAYNEQFFGPGTRLTVL.

This clonotype has just a few counts. This chain uses TRBV6-1 with TRBJ2-1, with D perhaps TRBD2 (7 bases). The CDR3 consists of 16 residues. The V gene lost 6 bases and the J gene lost 0 bases, with 15 bases spanning the gap. The germline gives CDR1 MNHNS, CDR2 SASEGT. CDR3 sequence reads: CASSHGGGGSYNEQFF. CDR3 coding DNA: TGTGCCAGCAGCCACGGGGGAGGGGGCTCCTACAATGAGCAGTTCTTC.

This clonotype has a handful of counts. The chain joins TRBV5-5 to TRBJ2-3; D call uncertain. This CDR3 is built from 11 residues. Germline assignment: CDR1 SGHKS and CDR2 YYEKEE (reference sequence). The V end was cut by 4 bases, the J end by 2 bases, with 2 bases between. The CDR3 region is CASSVTDTQYF. CDR3 nucleotide sequence: TGTGCCAGCAGCGTCACAGATACGCAGTATTTT.

The J gene is TRBJ1-5, the V gene TRBV13; 7 positions agree with TRBD1. The V and J ends lost 8 bases and 0 bases, in that order; junction bases with no gene match: 4. CDR1 and CDR2 (germline): PRHDT, FYEKMQ (reference sequence). This CDR3 region has 14 residues. Here the CDR3 DNA reads TGTGCCAGCGTGTCAGGGGGTAGCAATCAGCCCCAGCATTTT. Translating gives CASVSGGSNQPQHF.

The J gene is TRBJ1-1, the V gene TRBV9; D is uncertain. This CDR3 is 14 amino acids long. V was clipped by 0 bases and J by 1 base, with 7 bases between them. The germline V gene encodes CDR1 SGDLS and CDR2 YYNGEE. In nucleotides, the CDR3 is TGTGCCAGCAGCGTAGCGGCTGGGAACACTGAAGCTTTCTTT. Amino acids: CASSVAAGNTEAFF.

The genes are TRBV6-1 and TRBJ2-1, with 8 bases identical to TRBD1. The CDR3 extends over 16 amino acids. V shed 4 bases, J shed 0 bases, and the junction held 5 bases outside the gene matches. CDR1 is MNHNS, CDR2 SASEGT, per germline. The CDR3 loop reads CASSVRQGSSYNEQFF. CDR3 DNA: TGTGCCAGCAGTGTCCGACAGGGGAGCTCCTACAATGAGCAGTTCTTC.

This clonotype was observed a few times. V and J are TRBV12-3 or TRBV12-4 and TRBJ2-1; 15 nucleotides align to TRBD2. This CDR3 comprises 15 residues. V lost 5 bases, J lost 8 bases, and 4 bases stayed unmatched. Here the CDR3 DNA reads TGTGCCAGCAGTAGGACTAGCGGGGGGGCCGATGAGCAGTTCTTC. Translating gives CASSRTSGGADEQFF.

This clonotype was counted between two and nine times. The V and J genes are TRBV15 and TRBJ2-1; 7 bases match TRBD1. With 4 bases clipped from V and 1 base from J, the junction kept 4 bases outside the gene matches. Germline V gives CDR1 LNHNV, CDR2 YYDKDF (reference sequence). This CDR3 contains 15 residues. CDR3 loop: CATSNDRESYNEQFF. The CDR3 DNA reads as TGTGCCACCAGCAACGACAGGGAATCCTACAATGAGCAGTTCTTC.

V is TRBV6-1 and J is TRBJ2-7, with TRBD2 matching over 10 bases. V lost 5 bases to trimming and J lost 0 bases; unmatched junction nucleotides: 4. The CDR3 extends over 15 amino acids. Germline V gene lookup returns CDR1 MNHNS and CDR2 SASEGT. For the CDR3, the DNA is TGTGCCAGCAGTACAACTAGCGGGATCTCCTACGAGCAGTACTTC. As protein: CASSTTSGISYEQYF.

This sequence joins TRBV18 and TRBJ2-1, with TRBD2 matching over 9 bases. With V trimmed by 2 bases and J by 4 bases, 6 bases remained unmatched. Germline CDR1 KGHSH, CDR2 LQKENI. There are 16 residues in the CDR3. This chain's CDR3 is CASSPSSGGLYNEQFF. CDR3 coding DNA: TGTGCCAGCTCACCATCCAGCGGGGGGCTATACAATGAGCAGTTCTTC. Full variable domain (rest looked up from reference TRBV18 and TRBJ2-1): NAGVMQNPRHLVRRRGQEARLRCSPMKGHSHVYWYRQLPEEGLKFMVYLQKENIIDESGMPKERFSAEFPKEGPSILRIQQVVRGDSAAYFCASSPSSGGLYNEQFFGPGTRLTVL.

The rearrangement links TRBV20-1 to TRBJ2-7, with 11 positions matching TRBD2. Per the germline V gene, CDR1 is DFQATT and CDR2 is SNEGSKA (reference sequence). The CDR3 runs to 15 residues. Germline trimming cut 3 bases from V and 2 bases from J; bases unmatched to any gene: 6. The CDR3 nucleotides read TGCAGTGCTAGGGATACTAGCGGGGGTACCTACGAGCAGTACGTC. Its protein product is CSARDTSGGTYEQYV.

This chain joins TRBV11-1 and TRBJ2-2, with D possibly being TRBD2 (5 bases). In germline, CDR1 is SGHAT, CDR2 FQDESV (reference sequence). The CDR3 runs 15 residues. Trimming took 5 bases from V and 2 from J, leaving 12 bases between them. The CDR3 DNA reads as TGTGCCAGCAGCAGTAAGCGGTTAAACACCGGGGAGCTGTTTTTT. Translation gives CASSSKRLNTGELFF.

This clonotype appeared once. CDR3 DNA sequence: TGTGCCAGTACCGCAACGGGGGAGACCCAGTACTTC. It yields the protein CASTATGETQYF. The chain links TRBV2 to TRBJ2-5; tentatively, D is TRBD2 (5 bases). V dropped 9 bases and J dropped 5 bases, with 13 bases sitting between them. Germline CDR1 SNHLY, CDR2 FYNNEI. This CDR3 spans 12 amino acids.